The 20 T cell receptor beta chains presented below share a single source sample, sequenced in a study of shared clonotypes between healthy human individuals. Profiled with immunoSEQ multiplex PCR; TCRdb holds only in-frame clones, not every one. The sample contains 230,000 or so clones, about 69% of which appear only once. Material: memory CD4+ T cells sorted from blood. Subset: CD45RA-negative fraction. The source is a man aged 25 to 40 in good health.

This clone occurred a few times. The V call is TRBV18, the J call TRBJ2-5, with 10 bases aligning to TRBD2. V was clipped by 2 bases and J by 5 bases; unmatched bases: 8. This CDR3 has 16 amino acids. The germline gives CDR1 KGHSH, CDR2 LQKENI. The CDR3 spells CASSPSGRARRETQYF. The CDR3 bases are TGTGCCAGCTCACCAAGCGGGAGGGCCAGGCGTGAGACCCAGTACTTC.

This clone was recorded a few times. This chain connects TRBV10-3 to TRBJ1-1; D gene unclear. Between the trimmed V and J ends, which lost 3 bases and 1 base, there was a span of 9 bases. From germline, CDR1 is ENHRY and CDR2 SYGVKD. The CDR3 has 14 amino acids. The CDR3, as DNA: TGTGCCATCAGTGATTTGAGAGAGAACACTGAAGCTTTCTTT. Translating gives CAISDLRENTEAFF.

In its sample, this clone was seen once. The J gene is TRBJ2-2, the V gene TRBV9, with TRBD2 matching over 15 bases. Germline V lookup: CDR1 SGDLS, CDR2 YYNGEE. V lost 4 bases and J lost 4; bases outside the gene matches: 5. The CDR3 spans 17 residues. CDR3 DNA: TGTGCCAGCAGCAGGACTAGCGGGAGGGCCGTCACCGGGGAGCTGTTTTTT. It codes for CASSRTSGRAVTGELFF.

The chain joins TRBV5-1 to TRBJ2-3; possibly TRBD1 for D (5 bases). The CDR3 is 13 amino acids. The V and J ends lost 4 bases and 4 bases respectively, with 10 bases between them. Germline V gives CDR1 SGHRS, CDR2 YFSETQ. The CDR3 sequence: CASSAGSSDTQYF. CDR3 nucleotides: TGCGCCAGCAGCGCAGGGTCCTCAGATACGCAGTATTTT.

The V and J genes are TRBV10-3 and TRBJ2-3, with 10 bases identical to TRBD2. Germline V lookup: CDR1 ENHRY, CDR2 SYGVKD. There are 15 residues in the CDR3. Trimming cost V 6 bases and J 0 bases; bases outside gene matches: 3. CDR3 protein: CAISFSGRSTDTQYF. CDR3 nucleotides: TGTGCCATCAGCTTTAGCGGGAGGAGCACAGATACGCAGTATTTT.

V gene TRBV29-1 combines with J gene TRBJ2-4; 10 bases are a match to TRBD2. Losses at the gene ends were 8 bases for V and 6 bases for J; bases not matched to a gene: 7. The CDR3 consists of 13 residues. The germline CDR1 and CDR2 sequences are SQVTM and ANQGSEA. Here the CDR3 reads CSFGASGGNIQYF. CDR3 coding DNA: TGCAGCTTCGGGGCTAGCGGGGGAAACATTCAGTACTTC.

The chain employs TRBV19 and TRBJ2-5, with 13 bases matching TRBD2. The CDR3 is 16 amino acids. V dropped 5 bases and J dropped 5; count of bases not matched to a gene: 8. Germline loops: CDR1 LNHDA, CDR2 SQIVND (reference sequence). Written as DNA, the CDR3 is TGTGCCAGTAGTTCCGGACTAGCGGGAGTTTGGGAGACCCAGTACTTC. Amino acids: CASSSGLAGVWETQYF.

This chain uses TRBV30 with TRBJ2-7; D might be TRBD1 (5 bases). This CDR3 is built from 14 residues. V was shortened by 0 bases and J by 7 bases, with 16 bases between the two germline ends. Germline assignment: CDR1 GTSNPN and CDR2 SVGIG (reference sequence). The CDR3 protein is CAWSVLREVGEQYF. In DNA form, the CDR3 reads TGTGCCTGGAGTGTACTCAGGGAAGTGGGGGAGCAGTACTTC.

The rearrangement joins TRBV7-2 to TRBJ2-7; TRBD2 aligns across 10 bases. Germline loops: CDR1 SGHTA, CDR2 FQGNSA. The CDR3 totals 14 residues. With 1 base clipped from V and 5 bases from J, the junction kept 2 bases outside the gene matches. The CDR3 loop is CASSLGTSGNEQYF. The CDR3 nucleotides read TGTGCCAGCAGCTTAGGGACTAGCGGTAACGAGCAGTACTTC.

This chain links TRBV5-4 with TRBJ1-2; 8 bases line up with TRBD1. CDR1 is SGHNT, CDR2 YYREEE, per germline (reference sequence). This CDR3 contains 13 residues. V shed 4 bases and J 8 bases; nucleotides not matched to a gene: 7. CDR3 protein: CASSKQGVEGYTF. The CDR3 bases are TGTGCCAGCAGCAAACAGGGGGTCGAGGGCTACACCTTC.

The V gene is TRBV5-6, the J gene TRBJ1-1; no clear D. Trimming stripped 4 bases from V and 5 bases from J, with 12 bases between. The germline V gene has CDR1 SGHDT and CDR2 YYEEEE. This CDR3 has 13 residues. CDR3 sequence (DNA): TGTGCCAGCAGCCCCGTCGGTAGGACTGAAGCTTTCTTT. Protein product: CASSPVGRTEAFF.

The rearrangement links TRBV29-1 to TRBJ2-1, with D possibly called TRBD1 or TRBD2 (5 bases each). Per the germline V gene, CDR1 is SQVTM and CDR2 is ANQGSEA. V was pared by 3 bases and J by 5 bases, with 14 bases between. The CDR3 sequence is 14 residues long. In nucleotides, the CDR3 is TGCAGCGTTGATAAGAGGGGTAGTAACAATGAGCAGTTCTTC. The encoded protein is CSVDKRGSNNEQFF.

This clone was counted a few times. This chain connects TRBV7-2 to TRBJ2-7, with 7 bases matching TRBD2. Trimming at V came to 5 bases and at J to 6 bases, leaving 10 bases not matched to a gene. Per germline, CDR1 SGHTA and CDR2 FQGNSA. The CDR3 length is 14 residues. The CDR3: CASSQSGGGVEQYF. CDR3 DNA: TGTGCCAGCAGCCAATCGGGGGGAGGGGTCGAGCAGTACTTC.

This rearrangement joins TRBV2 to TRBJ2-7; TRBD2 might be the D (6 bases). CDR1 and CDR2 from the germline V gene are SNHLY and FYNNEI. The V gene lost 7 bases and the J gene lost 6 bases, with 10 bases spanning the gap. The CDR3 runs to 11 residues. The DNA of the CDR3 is TGTGCCAGCATAAGGCGGGGCGAGCAGTACTTC. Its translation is CASIRRGEQYF. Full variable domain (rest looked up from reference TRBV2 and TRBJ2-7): EPEVTQTPSHQVTQMGQEVILRCVPISNHLYFYWYRQILGQKVEFLVSFYNNEISEKSEIFDDQFSVERPDGSNFTLKIRSTKLEDSAMYFCASIRRGEQYFGPGTRLTVT.

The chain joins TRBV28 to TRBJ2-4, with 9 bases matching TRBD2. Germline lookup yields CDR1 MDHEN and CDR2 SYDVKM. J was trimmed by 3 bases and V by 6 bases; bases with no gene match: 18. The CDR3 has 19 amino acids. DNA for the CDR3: TGTGCCAGCAGGGATTCAGCGGGAGGCCGTACACAGGGCAAAAACATTCAGTACTTC. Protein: CASRDSAGGRTQGKNIQYF.

The CDR3: CASSLGQTGYGYTF. The CDR3 nucleotides read TGTGCCAGCAGCTTGGGGCAGACCGGGTATGGCTACACCTTC. The chain recombines TRBV5-6 with TRBJ1-2; no reliable D call. This CDR3 has 14 residues. V was clipped by 0 bases and J by 5 bases, with 11 bases between them. Germline V lookup: CDR1 SGHDT, CDR2 YYEEEE.

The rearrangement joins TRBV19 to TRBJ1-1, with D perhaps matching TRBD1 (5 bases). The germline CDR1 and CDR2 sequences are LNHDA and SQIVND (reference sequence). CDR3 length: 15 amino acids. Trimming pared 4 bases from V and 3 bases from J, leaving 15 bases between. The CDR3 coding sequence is TGTGCCAGTAGTACTTACCCAGGGTTGGACACTGAAGCTTTCTTT. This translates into CASSTYPGLDTEAFF. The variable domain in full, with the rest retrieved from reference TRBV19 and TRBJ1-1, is DGGITQSPKYLFRKEGQNVTLSCEQNLNHDAMYWYRQDPGQGLRLIYYSQIVNDFQKGDIAEGYSVSREKKESFPLTVTSAQKNPTAFYLCASSTYPGLDTEAFFGQGTRLTVV.

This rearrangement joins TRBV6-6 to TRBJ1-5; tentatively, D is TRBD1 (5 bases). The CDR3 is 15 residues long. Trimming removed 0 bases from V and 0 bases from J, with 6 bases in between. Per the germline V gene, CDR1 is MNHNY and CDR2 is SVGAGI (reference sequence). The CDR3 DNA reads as TGTGCCAGCAGTTACTCGAGGGGTAGCAATCAGCCCCAGCATTTT. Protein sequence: CASSYSRGSNQPQHF.

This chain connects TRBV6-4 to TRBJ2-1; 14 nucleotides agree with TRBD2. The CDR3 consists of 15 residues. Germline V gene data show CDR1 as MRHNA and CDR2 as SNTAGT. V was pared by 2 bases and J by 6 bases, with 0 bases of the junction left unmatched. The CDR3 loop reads CASSDGLAGGNEQFF. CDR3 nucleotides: TGTGCCAGCAGTGACGGACTAGCGGGAGGCAATGAGCAGTTCTTC.

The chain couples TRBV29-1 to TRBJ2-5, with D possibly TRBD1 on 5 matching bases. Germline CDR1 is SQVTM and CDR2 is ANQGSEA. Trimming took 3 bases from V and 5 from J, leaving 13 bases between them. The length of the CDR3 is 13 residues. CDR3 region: CSVDRGSLETQYF. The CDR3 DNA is TGCAGCGTTGATAGGGGTAGTTTGGAGACCCAGTACTTC.